These T cell receptor beta chains were read from a single sample in a study of blood T cell repertoires in COVID-19. Here immunoSEQ multiplex PCR was the method, and the copy in TCRdb shows in-frame clones only, minus some. The profile shows about 70,000 clones, about nine tenths of them singletons. Input material: peripheral blood. The receptor set was obtained from a man in his forties or fifties with acute or convalescent COVID-19. Each CDR3 is given with its conserved first and last residue. The D gene is left open where the match is weak. Clone size is given for some rows only: seen once, a few or many times, or a class if the clone is expanded.

TRBV28,TRBJ1-5,NA,NA,CASSLRGHPHSNQPQHF,TGTGCCAGCAGTTTGAGGGGACATCCCCATTCCAATCAGCCCCAGCATTTT
TRBV4-1,TRBJ1-5,NA,TRBD1,CASSEGQAYQPQHF,TGCGCCAGCAGCGAGGGACAGGCGTATCAGCCCCAGCATTTT
TRBV30,TRBJ2-5,NA,TRBD1,CAWGQGAQETQYF,TGTGCCTGGGGACAGGGGGCCCAAGAGACCCAGTACTTC
TRBV4-2,TRBJ2-2,few,TRBD2,CASSQDRLAGGELFF,TGTGCCAGCAGCCAAGATCGACTAGCGGGCGGGGAGCTGTTTTTT
TRBV9,TRBJ1-5,once,NA,CASSVGGSNQPQHF,TGTGCCAGCAGCGTGGGGGGGAGCAATCAGCCCCAGCATTTT
TRBV12-3/TRBV12-4,TRBJ1-6,NA,NA,CASSFLGGALHF,TGTGCCAGCAGTTTTCTAGGCGGGGCCCTCCACTTT
TRBV5-5,TRBJ2-3,NA,NA,CASSPLNALAADTQYF,TGTGCCAGCAGTCCCTTGAATGCGCTAGCCGCAGATACGCAGTATTTT
TRBV28,TRBJ2-3,NA,NA,CASSFPRDGTDTQYF,TGTGCCAGCAGTTTCCCGCGGGACGGCACAGATACGCAGTATTTT
TRBV18,TRBJ2-1,NA,TRBD1,CASSPPQGAYNEQFF,TGTGCCAGCTCACCACCACAGGGGGCCTACAATGAGCAGTTCTTC
TRBV6-2/TRBV6-3,TRBJ2-5,NA,TRBD2,CASSYLAGGPPQETQYF,TGTGCCAGCAGTTACCTAGCGGGGGGGCCCCCCCAAGAGACCCAGTACTTC
TRBV19,TRBJ1-5,NA,NA,CASTIWGQPQHF,TGTGCCAGTACTATCTGGGGCCAGCCCCAGCATTTT
TRBV21-1,TRBJ1-5,NA,NA,CASSKDWDTLYQPQHF,TGTGCCAGCAGCAAAGATTGGGACACGCTTTATCAGCCCCAGCATTTT
TRBV5-6,TRBJ2-5,NA,NA,CASSTFISIGETQYF,TGTGCCAGCAGTACCTTCATATCCATCGGGGAGACCCAGTACTTC
TRBV24-1,TRBJ2-5,once,TRBD1,CATSRQGDETQYF,TGTGCCACCAGCAGACAGGGAGATGAGACCCAGTACTTC
TRBV29-1,TRBJ2-1,NA,TRBD2,CSVSGTSGHNEQFF,TGCAGCGTTTCAGGGACTAGCGGACACAATGAGCAGTTCTTC
TRBV6-5,TRBJ2-5,NA,TRBD1,CASTWTGGVETQYF,TGTGCCAGCACTTGGACAGGGGGCGTTGAGACCCAGTACTTC
TRBV19,TRBJ2-2,NA,NA,CASSIDLRGGGELFF,TGTGCCAGTAGTATAGATCTTCGCGGTGGCGGGGAGCTGTTTTTT
TRBV3-1/TRBV3-2,TRBJ2-7,NA,NA,CASSSGVEQYF,TGTGCCAGCAGCAGCGGCGTCGAGCAGTACTTC